These 8 T cell receptor beta chains were sequenced from one sample in a study of blood T cell repertoires in COVID-19. The protocol was immunoSEQ multiplex PCR, while the TCRdb copy is restricted to in-frame clones and leaves out a portion. The table includes under 200,000 clones, less than 90% detected once. Sequenced sample: peripheral blood. Receptors originate from a man between 18 and 29 years old with active or convalescent COVID-19.

The chain joins TRBV28 to TRBJ1-5; 8 bases match TRBD1. Per the germline V gene, CDR1 is MDHEN and CDR2 is SYDVKM. With 7 bases clipped from V and 4 bases from J, the junction kept 6 bases outside the gene matches. The CDR3 is made up of 14 amino acids. The CDR3, as DNA: TGTGCCAGCAACAGGGGGGGGAATAATCAGCCCCAGCATTTT. This sequence encodes CASNRGGNNQPQHF.

This sequence joins TRBV2 and TRBJ2-7; no definite D call. This CDR3 is built from 11 residues. Germline loops: CDR1 SNHLY, CDR2 FYNNEI. V was shortened by 5 bases and J by 2 bases, with 4 bases between the two germline ends. The CDR3 DNA follows: TGTGCCAGCAGTCAAACCTACGAGCAGTACTTC. This sequence encodes CASSQTYEQYF.

The CDR3 DNA reads as TGTGCCAGCAGCTCAACCGGGACAGGGGAAGAGGAGCAGTACTTC. It is translated as CASSSTGTGEEEQYF. This chain links TRBV5-8 with TRBJ2-7; 10 positions agree with TRBD1. CDR1 is SGHTS, CDR2 YDEGEE, per germline. The V and J ends lost 3 bases and 7 bases, in that order; junction bases with no gene match: 10. CDR3 length: 15 amino acids.

The V gene is TRBV29-1, the J gene TRBJ2-2; 8 bases are a match to TRBD1. Losses at the gene ends were 7 bases for V and 5 bases for J; bases not matched to a gene: 6. CDR1 SQVTM and CDR2 ANQGSEA come from the germline V gene. CDR3 length equals 13 residues. The CDR3 region has the DNA TGCAGCGCCGGACAGGGAGCGACCGGGGAGCTGTTTTTT. This encodes CSAGQGATGELFF.

V and J are TRBV19 and TRBJ2-7, with 11 bases lining up with TRBD2. CDR1 and CDR2 (germline): LNHDA, SQIVND (reference sequence). The CDR3 has 15 residues. V was pared by 6 bases and J by 3 bases, with 7 bases of the junction left unmatched. The CDR3 protein is CASRNSGGAFYEQYF. Here the CDR3 DNA reads TGTGCCAGTAGAAATAGCGGGGGGGCTTTCTACGAGCAGTACTTC.

The chain combines TRBV18 with TRBJ1-2; TRBD1 might be the D (5 bases). Germline CDR1 KGHSH, CDR2 LQKENI. CDR3 length equals 14 residues. The V gene lost 2 bases and the J gene lost 3 bases, with 10 bases spanning the gap. Here the CDR3 DNA reads TGTGCCAGCTCACCATTGCAGGGCGACTATGGCTACACCTTC. Translating it yields CASSPLQGDYGYTF.

CDR3: CASSLRGLANYGYTF. The CDR3 region has the DNA TGTGCCAGCTCACTAAGAGGATTAGCTAACTATGGCTACACCTTC. V is TRBV18 and J is TRBJ1-2; D ambiguous. V was clipped by 4 bases and J by 0 bases, with 12 bases between them. This CDR3 contains 15 residues. Germline V gene data show CDR1 as KGHSH and CDR2 as LQKENI.

A single count supports this clone. V is TRBV12-3 or TRBV12-4 and J is TRBJ2-5, with a possible D match to TRBD1 (6 bases). Trimming took off 5 bases at V and 5 bases at J, with 9 bases between the two ends. The CDR3 contains 12 residues. CDR3 sequence (DNA): TGTGCCAGCAGTACAGGGTGGGAGACCCAGTACTTC. It is translated as CASSTGWETQYF.